Presented here are 5 T cell receptor beta chains from one specimen sequenced in a study of shared clonotypes between healthy human individuals. Sequencing used immunoSEQ multiplex PCR; TCRdb keeps in-frame clones, though not all of them. This sample has about 480,000 clones; around 79% occur once, and the top ten carry roughly an eighth. The sample taken for sequencing was PBMCs. The source is a woman in her thirties or forties in good health. Some clones in this sample may be carry-over from other donors' samples.

The chain employs TRBV15 and TRBJ1-5, with 9 bases that match TRBD1. After removal of 4 bases from V and 9 bases from J, the junction contained 7 bases not matched to a gene. Germline lookup yields CDR1 LNHNV and CDR2 YYDKDF (reference sequence). The CDR3 is 14 amino acids. CDR3 nucleotides: TGTGCCACCAGCATAGGACAGGGGCTAGGGCCCCAGCATTTT. This codes for CATSIGQGLGPQHF. Variable domain in full (rest from reference TRBV15 and TRBJ1-5): DAMVIQNPRYQVTQFGKPVTLSCSQTLNHNVMYWYQQKSSQAPKLLFHYYDKDFNNEADTPDNFQSRRPNTSFCFLDIRSPGLGDTAMYLCATSIGQGLGPQHFGDGTRLSIL.

This clone was detected a few times. The V call is TRBV28, the J call TRBJ1-2; D is unclear. The CDR3 loop spans 13 amino acids. Germline-derived CDR1 and CDR2 are MDHEN and SYDVKM. Trimming stripped 3 bases from V and 6 bases from J, with 11 bases between. CDR3 coding DNA: TGTGCCAGCAGTTTTCCTGGTAGTCATGGCTACACCTTC. Protein: CASSFPGSHGYTF.

V is TRBV30 and J is TRBJ1-1; D not resolved. This CDR3 is 12 amino acids long. CDR1 is GTSNPN, CDR2 SVGIG, per germline (reference sequence). The V end was cut by 0 bases, the J end by 1 base, with 3 bases between. CDR3 amino acids: CAWSVRNTEAFF. The CDR3 coding sequence is TGTGCCTGGAGTGTACGGAACACTGAAGCTTTCTTT.

The genes are TRBV11-2 and TRBJ1-1, with D unresolved. This CDR3 spans 13 amino acids. Trimming cost V 5 bases and J 0 bases, with 7 bases left between them. Germline-derived CDR1 and CDR2 are SGHAT and FQNNGV. CDR3 sequence reads: CASSAGMNTEAFF. DNA for the CDR3: TGTGCCAGCAGCGCAGGTATGAACACTGAAGCTTTCTTT.

CDR3 sequence reads: CAWRRLRANEQFF. The CDR3 DNA is TGTGCCTGGAGGAGGCTCAGGGCCAATGAGCAGTTCTTC. The rearrangement uses TRBV30 and TRBJ2-1, with a possible D match to TRBD1 (5 bases). Germline-derived CDR1 and CDR2 are GTSNPN and SVGIG (reference sequence). The CDR3 loop spans 13 amino acids. V was shortened by 3 bases and J by 6 bases, with 12 bases between the two germline ends.